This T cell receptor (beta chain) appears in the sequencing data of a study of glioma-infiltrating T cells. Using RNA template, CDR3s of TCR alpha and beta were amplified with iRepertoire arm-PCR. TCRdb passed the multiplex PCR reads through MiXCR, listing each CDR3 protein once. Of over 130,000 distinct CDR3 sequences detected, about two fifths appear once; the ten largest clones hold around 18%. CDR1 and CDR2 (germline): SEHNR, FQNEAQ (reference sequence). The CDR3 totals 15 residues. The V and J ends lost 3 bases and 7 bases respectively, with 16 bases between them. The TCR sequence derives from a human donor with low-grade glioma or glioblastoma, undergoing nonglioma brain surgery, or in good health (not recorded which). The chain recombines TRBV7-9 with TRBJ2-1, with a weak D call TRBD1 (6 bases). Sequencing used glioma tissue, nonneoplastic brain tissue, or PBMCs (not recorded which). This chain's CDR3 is CASSLEAGARNEQFF. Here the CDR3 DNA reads TGTGCCAGCAGCTTGGAGGCAGGGGCTAGGAATGAGCAGTTCTTC.